This TCR beta chain derives from a study of identifying expanded T cells in peripheral blood. Study-level results: Variance in clone template counts between approximately two-week samples significantly increased with total template count across all healthy donors. Technical replicates showed about 1.1 changed clones; approximately 2 weeks 15 to 20; four weeks 19.

This clone showed up just a few times. Antigen unknown. Healthy donors had no documented immune events, such as infections, while sampled. The repertoire was sequenced with immunoSEQ multiplex PCR; TCRdb's copy has only in-frame clones and lacks some. This sample carries approximately 91,000 clones, around 88% of them seen once, and the ten largest clones take 4% to 4.5%. This CDR3 comprises 16 residues. V shed 0 bases, J shed 1 base, and the junction held 5 bases outside the gene matches. Germline CDR1 is LGHNA and CDR2 is YNFKEQ. Sequencing was carried out using blood. The receptor's source is a person aged 18 to 70 in good health. The chain employs TRBV4-2 and TRBJ2-5; TRBD2 matches at 7 bases. CDR3 amino acids: CASSQERGSGQETQYF. CDR3 DNA sequence: TGTGCCAGCAGCCAAGAACGCGGGAGTGGCCAAGAGACCCAGTACTTC.